The 17 T cell receptor beta chains below all came from one sample that was sequenced in a study of CD8+CD57+ T cells in acquired aplastic anemia. For CDR3 and TCR beta VDJ profiling, genomic DNA was the template used. MiXCR, run by TCRdb on the reads, gives a single entry per CDR3 protein. The table includes over 150,000 distinct CDR3 sequences, around 60% detected once. By flow cytometry, patients selected for sequencing had shown an expansion of CD8+CD57+ cells. The sequencing sample was made of sorted CD4+, CD8+, or CD8+CD57+ T cells (not recorded which) from PBMCs. Receptors were obtained from a human donor with aplastic anemia.

In nucleotides, the CDR3 is TGTGCCAGCAGTCAAGAAGGGGGCGGGTACACTGAAGCTTTCTTT. Translated, it gives CASSQEGGGYTEAFF. The chain links TRBV7-3 to TRBJ1-1, with TRBD1 identical over 7 bases. The germline V gene encodes CDR1 SGHTA and CDR2 FQGTGA. After removal of 6 bases from V and 3 bases from J, the junction contained 10 bases not matched to a gene. This CDR3 is 15 amino acids long.

On this clonotype: A junction end diverges from the germline sequence, so it may reflect a read error. The rearrangement joins TRBV27 to TRBJ2-7; 8 positions match TRBD1. This CDR3 contains 15 residues. CDR1 is MNHEY, CDR2 SMNVEV, per germline (reference sequence). The CDR3 DNA is TGTGCCGGCAGTTCCCCCGGACAGGGCTACGATGAGCAGTACTTC. Translated, it gives CAGSSPGQGYDEQYF.

Here the CDR3 reads CAYRGREQPQHF. The CDR3 DNA is TGTGCCTACAGGGGAAGGGAGCAGCCCCAGCATTTT. The rearrangement uses TRBV5-4 and TRBJ1-5; 7 nucleotides align to TRBD1. Germline lookup yields CDR1 SGHNT and CDR2 YYREEE (reference sequence). The V segment lost 10 bases and the J segment 7 bases; nucleotides outside the gene matches: 8. This CDR3 contains 12 residues.

V and J are TRBV5-1 and TRBJ2-4; 7 nucleotides align to TRBD1. Germline values: CDR1 SGHRS, CDR2 YFSETQ. This CDR3 spans 17 amino acids. V trimming: 0 bases; J trimming: 4 bases; junction bases outside the gene matches: 10. As DNA, the CDR3 is TGCGCCAGCAGCTTGGCCTCAGGGGGTGCTGGGAAAAACATTCAGTACTTC. Protein sequence: CASSLASGGAGKNIQYF.

V gene TRBV7-2 combines with J gene TRBJ2-3, with TRBD2 matching 10 bases. Looked up from germline, CDR1 is SGHTA and CDR2 is FQGNSA. The CDR3 length is 20 residues. V shed 2 bases, J shed 3 bases, and the junction held 17 bases outside the gene matches. The chain's CDR3 is CASSLYRLAGDGVSTDTQYF. In nucleotides, the CDR3 is TGTGCCAGCAGCTTATATCGGCTAGCGGGGGACGGGGTCTCGACAGATACGCAGTATTTT.

This clonotype appeared many times. V gene TRBV15 combines with J gene TRBJ1-5; D gene unclear. In germline, CDR1 is LNHNV, CDR2 YYDKDF (reference sequence). Trimming stripped 4 bases from V and 3 bases from J, with 4 bases between. The CDR3 loop spans 12 amino acids. The DNA for the CDR3 is TGTGCCACCAGCAATGTCAATCAGCCCCAGCATTTT. This encodes CATSNVNQPQHF. The full variable domain, completed using reference TRBV15 and TRBJ1-5, is DAMVIQNPRYQVTQFGKPVTLSCSQTLNHNVMYWYQQKSSQAPKLLFHYYDKDFNNEADTPDNFQSRRPNTSFCFLDIRSPGLGDTAMYLCATSNVNQPQHFGDGTRLSIL.

V gene TRBV7-8 combines with J gene TRBJ1-1; D gene uncertain. The V and J ends lost 10 bases and 2 bases respectively, with 14 bases between them. The CDR3 runs to 13 residues. The V gene's germline CDR1 is SGHVS and CDR2 FQNEAQ. The CDR3 region is CATHRTRNTEAFF. CDR3 DNA: TGTGCCACTCACCGGACGCGTAACACTGAAGCTTTCTTT.

The chain employs TRBV19 and TRBJ2-1; D unresolved. CDR1 and CDR2 (germline): LNHDA, SQIVND (reference sequence). This CDR3 is 11 amino acids long. V dropped 1 base and J dropped 15 bases, with 10 bases sitting between them. CDR3 sequence: CASSIALEVFF. CDR3 coding DNA: TGTGCCAGTAGTATAGCTCTCGAGGTGTTCTTC.

The chain combines TRBV20-1 with TRBJ2-5; D uncertain. Between the trimmed V and J ends, which lost 3 bases and 4 bases, there was a span of 15 bases. Germline loops: CDR1 DFQATT, CDR2 SNEGSKA (reference sequence). The CDR3 is 14 residues long. In DNA, the CDR3 is TGCAGTGCTAGTCTGGTCAAGCATCTAGAGACCCAGTACTTC. Translated: CSASLVKHLETQYF.

CDR3 loop: CASSLEQGHNSPLHF. In DNA, the CDR3 is TGCGCCAGCAGCTTGGAGCAGGGGCATAATTCACCCCTCCACTTT. The genes are TRBV5-1 and TRBJ1-6; possible D gene TRBD1, 6 bases. The germline V gene encodes CDR1 SGHRS and CDR2 YFSETQ. The CDR3 length is 15 residues. V was cut by 0 bases and J by 5 bases, with 9 bases left in between.

The V call is TRBV4-1, the J call TRBJ2-5, with 15 nucleotides matching TRBD2. The CDR3 has 18 amino acids. After removal of 6 bases from V and 5 bases from J, the junction contained 13 bases not matched to a gene. The germline V gene encodes CDR1 MGHRA and CDR2 YSYEKL. CDR3 residues: CASSLPGLAGGEYETQYF. In DNA, the CDR3 is TGCGCCAGCAGTCTTCCGGGACTAGCGGGGGGCGAGTATGAGACCCAGTACTTC.

J is TRBJ1-1 and V is TRBV2; TRBD1 matches at 7 bases. Germline CDR1 SNHLY, CDR2 FYNNEI. CDR3 size: 13 residues. After removal of 5 bases from V and 7 bases from J, the junction contained 7 bases not matched to a gene. CDR3 residues: CASSLRQGHEAFF. Here the CDR3 DNA reads TGTGCCAGCAGTCTACGACAGGGTCATGAAGCTTTCTTT.

This clonotype was detected many times. V usage is TRBV6-2 or TRBV6-3 and J usage is TRBJ2-5; D not resolved. The germline CDR1 and CDR2 sequences are MNHEY and SVGEGT. The CDR3 totals 14 residues. The V gene lost 2 bases and the J gene lost 2 bases, with 9 bases spanning the gap. CDR3 amino acids: CASSYPDEQETQYF. The DNA of the CDR3 is TGTGCCAGCAGTTACCCCGACGAACAAGAGACCCAGTACTTC.

This clonotype was observed a single time. CDR3 region: CAISQGRGTNEKLFF. As DNA, the CDR3 is TGTGCCATCAGCCAGGGGAGGGGAACTAATGAAAAACTGTTTTTT. V is TRBV10-3 and J is TRBJ1-4, with a possible D match to TRBD1 (6 bases). Deletions cut 6 bases from V and 1 base from J, with 12 bases between. CDR1 and CDR2 (germline): ENHRY, SYGVKD. This CDR3 region has 15 residues.

The chain joins TRBV10-1 to TRBJ2-5; D assignment may be TRBD1 or TRBD2 (5 bases each). CDR3 length equals 14 residues. Germline V CDR1 and CDR2: WNHNN, SYGVQD (reference sequence). The CDR3 sequence: CDRVGAGDPETQYF. Written as DNA, the CDR3 is TGCGACCGGGTAGGGGCTGGGGACCCAGAGACCCAGTACTTC.

Ten or more counts support this clonotype. This rearrangement joins TRBV7-9 to TRBJ2-4, with D perhaps given as TRBD1 or TRBD2 (5 bases each). The CDR3 is made up of 14 amino acids. V shed 5 bases and J shed 7 bases, with 15 bases lying between them. The germline gives CDR1 SEHNR, CDR2 FQNEAQ (reference sequence). The CDR3 nucleotides are TGTGCCAGCAGCCTAGATGGGGACGGGAACATTCAGTACTTC. It encodes CASSLDGDGNIQYF.

The J gene is TRBJ1-5, the V gene TRBV12-3 or TRBV12-4, with D possibly matching TRBD1 (5 bases). Trimming removed 7 bases from V and 7 bases from J, with 11 bases in between. The CDR3 consists of 12 residues. CDR3 DNA: TGTGCCAGCACCCAGGGTACGCAGCCCCAGCATTTT. Protein sequence: CASTQGTQPQHF.